This T cell receptor (beta chain) was sequenced during a study of technical replicates of blood from a handful of donors. Method: immunoSEQ multiplex PCR; TCRdb's copy keeps in-frame clones and lacks some. Here the sample spans 85,000 or so clones, 94% being singletons. CDR1 and CDR2 from the germline V gene are SGHRS and YFSETQ. The J segment lost 6 bases and the V segment lost 4 bases, leaving 6 bases of the junction unmatched. The CDR3 has 14 amino acids. Input material: T cells isolated from PBMCs. The receptor was isolated from a human donor in good health. The chain joins TRBV5-1 to TRBJ2-7; the match to TRBD1 covers 11 bases. This CDR3 reads CASSPGQGGGEQYF. CDR3 nucleotide sequence: TGCGCCAGCAGCCCGGGACAGGGGGGCGGCGAGCAGTACTTC.